These T cell receptor beta chains were read from a single sample in a study of cytotoxic CD8 clonotypes in ibrutinib-treated CLL. TCRdb keeps only in-frame clones here, not all; method: immunoSEQ multiplex PCR. The sample lists about 160,000 clones; roughly 80% were seen once. Sequencing was performed on PBMCs, taken after 24 months of ibrutinib treatment. These receptor sequences come from a human donor with chronic lymphocytic leukemia. Both conserved end residues are part of each CDR3. A D gene is named only where the DNA matches it firmly. Only part of the rows carry a size: once, few, many, or a class if the clone is expanded.

size: once; D: -; V: TRBV30; J: TRBJ2-2; CDR3: CAWSVSYTGELFF; DNA: TGTGCCTGGAGTGTGTCCTACACCGGGGAGCTGTTTTTT
size: -; D: -; V: TRBV27; J: TRBJ1-1; CDR3: CASTPRGGSAEAFF; DNA: TGTGCCAGTACCCCACGTGGGGGCTCCGCTGAAGCTTTCTTT
size: -; D: -; V: TRBV6-1; J: TRBJ2-7; CDR3: CASNRGPYEQYF; DNA: TGTGCCAGCAATCGGGGTCCCTACGAGCAGTACTTC
size: -; D: -; V: TRBV5-8; J: TRBJ1-4; CDR3: CASSLGRPRDEKLFF; DNA: TGTGCCAGCAGCTTGGGACGGCCAAGGGATGAAAAACTGTTTTTT
size: -; D: -; V: TRBV7-2; J: TRBJ1-3; CDR3: CASSPTGTSGNTIYF; DNA: TGTGCCAGCAGCCCTACAGGGACATCAGGAAACACCATATATTTT
size: -; D: TRBD1; V: TRBV15; J: TRBJ1-5; CDR3: CATATGDGNQPQHF; DNA: TGTGCCACCGCAACAGGGGATGGCAATCAGCCCCAGCATTTT
size: -; D: -; V: TRBV5-1; J: TRBJ1-3; CDR3: CASSLGGGNTIYF; DNA: TGCGCCAGCAGCCTGGGCGGGGGAAACACCATATATTTT
size: -; D: -; V: TRBV19; J: TRBJ1-1; CDR3: CASSGVQGGTEAFF; DNA: TGTGCCAGTAGTGGCGTACAGGGAGGGACTGAAGCTTTCTTT
size: -; D: TRBD1; V: TRBV6-5; J: TRBJ1-2; CDR3: CASSYSGTGKRGYTF; DNA: TGTGCCAGCAGTTACTCGGGGACAGGAAAACGGGGCTACACCTTC
size: few; D: TRBD2; V: TRBV4-3; J: TRBJ2-5; CDR3: CASSRGLAGGSQETQYF; DNA: TGCGCCAGCAGCCGGGGACTAGCGGGAGGGTCCCAAGAGACCCAGTACTTC
size: -; D: -; V: TRBV7-9; J: TRBJ1-1; CDR3: CASSLGQSNTEAFF; DNA: TGTGCCAGCAGCTTAGGGCAGTCGAACACTGAAGCTTTCTTT
size: -; D: -; V: TRBV27; J: TRBJ1-5; CDR3: CASSSNRVTQPQHF; DNA: TGTGCCAGCAGTTCGAACAGGGTGACTCAGCCCCAGCATTTT
size: -; D: -; V: TRBV4-1; J: TRBJ1-2; CDR3: CASSQANLGNYGYTF; DNA: TGCGCCAGCAGCCAAGCGAATCTCGGAAACTATGGCTACACCTTC
size: -; D: TRBD1; V: TRBV5-1; J: TRBJ1-6; CDR3: CASSLAGTGVNSPLHF; DNA: TGCGCCAGCAGCTTGGCCGGGACAGGGGTTAATTCACCCCTCCACTTT
size: -; D: -; V: TRBV7-6; J: TRBJ1-1; CDR3: CASSGTLGTEAFF; DNA: TGTGCCAGCAGCGGGACCTTGGGCACTGAAGCTTTCTTT
size: -; D: TRBD2; V: TRBV2; J: TRBJ2-5; CDR3: CASLAGVTQYF; DNA: TGTGCCAGCTTGGCGGGGGTGACCCAGTACTTC
size: -; D: -; V: TRBV6-1; J: TRBJ2-7; CDR3: CASRVGGVKYEQYF; DNA: TGTGCCAGCAGGGTGGGGGGCGTAAAGTACGAGCAGTACTTC
size: -; D: TRBD2; V: TRBV7-9; J: TRBJ2-1; CDR3: CASSRLAGGHEQFF; DNA: TGTGCCAGCAGCCGACTAGCGGGAGGGCATGAGCAGTTCTTC
size: -; D: -; V: TRBV7-9; J: TRBJ1-2; CDR3: CASSLSGAGYGYTF; DNA: TGTGCCAGCAGCTTAAGCGGGGCCGGCTATGGCTACACCTTC
size: -; D: TRBD2; V: TRBV7-8; J: TRBJ2-1; CDR3: CASSLFSGGVYNEQFF; DNA: TGTGCCAGCAGCTTATTTAGCGGGGGGGTATACAATGAGCAGTTCTTC
size: -; D: -; V: TRBV6-5; J: TRBJ1-2; CDR3: CASSYYRRGEGYGYTF; DNA: TGTGCCAGCAGTTATTACCGGAGGGGGGAAGGGTATGGCTACACCTTC
size: -; D: -; V: TRBV18; J: TRBJ1-1; CDR3: CASSHGRHEAFF; DNA: TGTGCCAGCTCACACGGACGGCATGAAGCTTTCTTT
size: -; D: TRBD2; V: TRBV29-1; J: TRBJ2-1; CDR3: CSVAGRLAGVSSYNEQFF; DNA: TGCAGCGTTGCCGGTCGGCTAGCGGGGGTAAGCTCCTACAATGAGCAGTTCTTC
size: -; D: -; V: TRBV21-1; J: TRBJ2-7; CDR3: CASSKLTPGGTKTYEQYF; DNA: TGTGCCAGCAGCAAATTAACGCCCGGTGGGACTAAAACCTACGAGCAGTACTTC
size: -; D: -; V: TRBV6-5; J: TRBJ2-1; CDR3: CASSYAGATNEQFF; DNA: TGTGCCAGCAGTTACGCCGGGGCCACCAATGAGCAGTTCTTC
size: few; D: -; V: TRBV14; J: TRBJ1-4; CDR3: CASSANPTSTGKEKLFF; DNA: TGTGCCAGCAGCGCTAACCCCACATCCACGGGGAAGGAAAAACTGTTTTTT
size: once; D: TRBD1; V: TRBV7-3; J: TRBJ2-4; CDR3: CASSTDRGGNIQYF; DNA: TGTGCCAGCAGCACGGACAGGGGAGGAAACATTCAGTACTTC
size: -; D: TRBD2; V: TRBV5-4; J: TRBJ2-3; CDR3: CASSTSGSVTDTQYF; DNA: TGTGCCAGCAGCACTAGCGGGAGTGTCACAGATACGCAGTATTTT
size: -; D: TRBD1; V: TRBV7-2; J: TRBJ2-3; CDR3: CASSPGTGRDTDTQYF; DNA: TGTGCCAGCAGCCCTGGGACAGGGCGGGATACAGATACGCAGTATTTT
size: -; D: TRBD1; V: TRBV11-2; J: TRBJ1-4; CDR3: CASSLIPTGAGLFF; DNA: TGTGCCAGCAGCCTAATACCGACAGGGGCGGGACTGTTTTTT
size: -; D: -; V: TRBV5-1; J: TRBJ2-2; CDR3: CASRDTGTPNTGELFF; DNA: TGCGCCAGCAGAGACACCGGGACACCCAACACCGGGGAGCTGTTTTTT
size: -; D: -; V: TRBV6-5; J: TRBJ2-3; CDR3: CASSYGGLSTDTQYF; DNA: TGTGCCAGCAGTTACGGCGGGTTAAGCACAGATACGCAGTATTTT
size: -; D: TRBD1; V: TRBV7-9; J: TRBJ2-7; CDR3: CASSSTGGLSYEQYF; DNA: TGTGCCAGCAGCTCTACAGGGGGTCTTTCCTACGAGCAGTACTTC
size: -; D: -; V: TRBV7-2; J: TRBJ2-7; CDR3: CASSFSGTTYEQYF; DNA: TGTGCCAGCAGCTTCAGCGGAACTACCTACGAGCAGTACTTC
size: -; D: TRBD2; V: TRBV28; J: TRBJ2-7; CDR3: CASTPWSGRFDEQYF; DNA: TGTGCCAGCACCCCCTGGAGCGGGAGGTTCGACGAGCAGTACTTC
size: -; D: -; V: TRBV30; J: TRBJ2-1; CDR3: CAWSALARGYNEQFF; DNA: TGTGCCTGGAGTGCCCTAGCGAGAGGCTACAATGAGCAGTTCTTC
size: -; D: -; V: TRBV5-1; J: TRBJ2-5; CDR3: CASSLDVDRQETQYF; DNA: TGCGCCAGCAGCCTCGACGTAGACAGGCAAGAGACCCAGTACTTC
size: -; D: -; V: TRBV29-1; J: TRBJ1-5; CDR3: CSVYQGGSNQPQHF; DNA: TGCAGCGTTTATCAAGGGGGTTCCAATCAGCCCCAGCATTTT
size: -; D: -; V: TRBV18; J: TRBJ2-5; CDR3: CASSPDRQETQYF; DNA: TGTGCCAGCTCACCAGACAGACAAGAGACCCAGTACTTC
size: -; D: -; V: TRBV27; J: TRBJ2-1; CDR3: CASSFGVRGLVHNEQFF; DNA: TGTGCCAGCAGTTTCGGGGTGAGGGGGTTGGTCCACAATGAGCAGTTCTTC
size: -; D: -; V: TRBV28; J: TRBJ2-7; CDR3: CASSFRSSSYEQYF; DNA: TGTGCCAGCAGTTTCAGGAGTAGCTCCTACGAGCAGTACTTC